The next 29 T cell receptor beta chains were all read from a single sample in a study of T cell repertoires in cytomegalovirus infection. TCRdb passed the reads through MiXCR, listing each CDR3 protein once. The sample records approximately 180,000 distinct CDR3 sequences, roughly 19% being singletons. Material for sequencing was PBMCs. The source is a human donor in good health (CMV status not recorded). Some clones in this sample may be carry-over from other donors' samples.

This clonotype was observed once. The chain employs TRBV20-1 and TRBJ2-1; TRBD2 aligns across 8 bases. Germline CDR1 and CDR2: DFQATT and SNEGSKA (reference sequence). CDR3 size: 15 residues. Trimming cost V 5 bases and J 5 bases; bases outside gene matches: 11. This CDR3 is CSASSLAGQDNEQFF. The CDR3 DNA reads TGCAGTGCTTCCTCCTTAGCGGGGCAGGACAATGAGCAGTTCTTC.

This clonotype was picked up many times. The chain joins TRBV6-1 to TRBJ1-5; no definite D call. CDR1 MNHNS and CDR2 SASEGT come from the germline V gene. Trimming stripped 5 bases from V and 3 bases from J, with 8 bases between. This CDR3 has 13 residues. The CDR3 nucleotides are TGTGCCAGCAGTCCTGGGCCCAATCAGCCCCAGCATTTT. Translated: CASSPGPNQPQHF.

The chain joins TRBV3-1 to TRBJ1-1; D gene unclear. Germline CDR1 is LGHDT and CDR2 is YNNKEL (reference sequence). The CDR3 is made up of 14 amino acids. With 4 bases removed from V and 4 bases from J, the gap between germline ends came to 13 bases. CDR3 sequence: CASSPLGIGTEAFF. Written as DNA, the CDR3 is TGTGCCAGCAGCCCCCTCGGTATCGGCACTGAAGCTTTCTTT.

This clonotype occurred a few times. The V gene is TRBV6-1, the J gene TRBJ2-3; TRBD2 might be the D (6 bases). The germline gives CDR1 MNHNS, CDR2 SASEGT. The CDR3 consists of 17 residues. V was cut by 5 bases and J by 0 bases, with 18 bases left in between. The CDR3 DNA sequence: TGTGCCAGCAGTCCTCCCGGGAGACGACTTAGCACAGATACGCAGTATTTT. Protein sequence: CASSPPGRRLSTDTQYF.

This clonotype came up once. The chain is built from TRBV7-9 and TRBJ2-5; D might be TRBD1 (6 bases). In germline, CDR1 is SEHNR, CDR2 FQNEAQ (reference sequence). V was clipped by 3 bases and J by 3 bases, with 11 bases between them. The CDR3 consists of 14 residues. The DNA for the CDR3 is TGTGCCAGCAGCTTCGGCAGGGACAAAGAGACCCAGTACTTC. Encoded protein: CASSFGRDKETQYF.

This chain uses TRBV12-3 or TRBV12-4 with TRBJ1-2, with 10 bases that match TRBD1. The V and J ends lost 5 bases and 4 bases, in that order; junction bases with no gene match: 7. The CDR3 sequence is 15 residues long. The CDR3 coding sequence is TGTGCCAGCAGTCAGACAGGGGGCGTCTCCTATGGCTACACCTTC. As protein: CASSQTGGVSYGYTF.

This chain joins TRBV28 and TRBJ1-1; possible D gene TRBD1, 5 bases. The CDR3 runs 14 residues. Germline CDR1 is MDHEN and CDR2 is SYDVKM. V lost 7 bases and J lost 2, with 14 bases in between. The CDR3 is CASMGGRRNTEAFF. The CDR3 coding sequence is TGTGCCAGCATGGGGGGTCGGAGAAACACTGAAGCTTTCTTT.

The genes are TRBV29-1 and TRBJ2-5, with TRBD2 matching 9 bases. Germline lookup yields CDR1 SQVTM and CDR2 ANQGSEA. CDR3 length: 16 amino acids. The ends lost 3 bases at V and 5 bases at J; junction bases unmatched: 13. The CDR3: CSVDDWGREGSETQYF. In DNA, the CDR3 is TGCAGCGTTGATGACTGGGGGCGGGAGGGGTCGGAGACCCAGTACTTC.

The genes are TRBV14 and TRBJ1-1, with D possibly TRBD1 on 6 matching bases. CDR1 is SGHDN, CDR2 FVKESK, per germline. V was clipped by 0 bases and J by 4 bases, with 15 bases between them. This CDR3 spans 16 amino acids. The CDR3 here is CASSQERGRGGTEAFF. The DNA of the CDR3 is TGTGCCAGCAGCCAAGAAAGGGGCAGGGGAGGCACTGAAGCTTTCTTT.

This clonotype was counted ten times or more. V and J are TRBV28 and TRBJ2-1; 9 bases map to TRBD2. The CDR3 has 15 amino acids. Germline CDR1 MDHEN, CDR2 SYDVKM. After removal of 6 bases from V and 1 base from J, the junction contained 4 bases not matched to a gene. The CDR3 is CASSRSGRSYNEQFF. CDR3 DNA sequence: TGTGCCAGCAGCCGTAGCGGGAGATCCTACAATGAGCAGTTCTTC.

This clonotype occurred many times. CDR3 in DNA: TGTGCCAGCAGGCAAGCGGGACAGTCCTACGAGCAGTACTTC. Its translation: CASRQAGQSYEQYF. This sequence joins TRBV7-2 and TRBJ2-7; the D call may be TRBD1 or TRBD2 (7 bases each). This CDR3 comprises 14 residues. Germline V lookup: CDR1 SGHTA, CDR2 FQGNSA. V gave up 6 bases and J gave up 1 base, with 13 bases separating them.

This chain connects TRBV28 to TRBJ1-3; no reliable D call. The germline V and J ends were trimmed by 8 bases and 4 bases, with 15 bases remaining between them. Germline CDR1 is MDHEN and CDR2 is SYDVKM. The CDR3 consists of 14 residues. CDR3 in DNA: TGTGCCAGCCCTTCACCGGGGAAAGGAAACACCATATATTTT. It codes for CASPSPGKGNTIYF.

This clonotype has a handful of counts. The chain carries TRBV11-2 and TRBJ2-1, with TRBD2 matching 10 bases. Germline values: CDR1 SGHAT, CDR2 FQNNGV. Losses at the gene ends were 1 base for V and 6 bases for J; bases not matched to a gene: 3. The CDR3 has 15 amino acids. This CDR3 is CASSLGAGGPNEQFF. The CDR3 region has the DNA TGTGCCAGCAGCTTAGGAGCGGGGGGGCCCAATGAGCAGTTCTTC. Based on the CDR3 plus reference TRBV11-2 and TRBJ2-1, the full variable domain is EAGVAQSPRYKIIEKRQSVAFWCNPISGHATLYWYQQILGQGPKLLIQFQNNGVVDDSQLPKDRFSAERLKGVDSTLKIQPAKLEDSAVYLCASSLGAGGPNEQFFGPGTRLTVL.

Many counts were recorded for this clonotype. CDR3: CASSRGQHNEQFF. The CDR3 bases are TGTGCCAGCAGCCGGGGACAGCACAATGAGCAGTTCTTC. This chain links TRBV7-9 with TRBJ2-1; TRBD1 aligns across 7 bases. Germline loops: CDR1 SEHNR, CDR2 FQNEAQ (reference sequence). This CDR3 region has 13 residues. The ends lost 5 bases at V and 5 bases at J; junction bases unmatched: 3.

V is TRBV7-9 and J is TRBJ2-3; the match to TRBD2 covers 9 bases. This CDR3 is 16 amino acids long. The V segment lost 4 bases and the J segment 3 bases; nucleotides outside the gene matches: 8. CDR1 SEHNR and CDR2 FQNEAQ come from the germline V gene (reference sequence). CDR3 sequence (DNA): TGTGCCAGCAGCTCAGACAGCGGGGGGATTACAGATACGCAGTATTTT. Its translation is CASSSDSGGITDTQYF.

This clonotype was counted a few times. The V and J genes are TRBV4-3 and TRBJ2-7, with TRBD2 matching 10 bases. Trimming at V came to 3 bases and at J to 4 bases, leaving 3 bases not matched to a gene. This CDR3 region has 14 residues. Germline CDR1 LGHNA, CDR2 YSLEER. The CDR3 here is CASSQGLATYEQYF. DNA for the CDR3: TGCGCCAGCAGCCAGGGACTAGCGACGTACGAGCAGTACTTC.

Ten or more counts support this clonotype. V usage is TRBV7-8 and J usage is TRBJ2-5; 9 bases agree with TRBD2. This CDR3 is 17 amino acids long. The junction had 9 bases not matched to a gene; V was cut back by 2 bases and J by 2 bases. The germline V gene has CDR1 SGHVS and CDR2 FQNEAQ. This CDR3 is CASSLILAGGPQETQYF. In DNA, the CDR3 is TGTGCCAGCAGCTTAATATTGGCGGGAGGGCCTCAAGAGACCCAGTACTTC.

The chain is built from TRBV7-9 and TRBJ2-1; no clear D. Trimming cost V 2 bases and J 6 bases, with 11 bases left between them. This CDR3 has 14 residues. CDR1 and CDR2 (germline): SEHNR, FQNEAQ (reference sequence). The CDR3 here is CASSLIWSGNEQFF. The CDR3 DNA follows: TGTGCCAGCAGCTTAATCTGGAGTGGCAATGAGCAGTTCTTC.

This chain uses TRBV28 with TRBJ1-2; 10 bases map to TRBD1. Germline trimming cut 6 bases from V and 2 bases from J; bases unmatched to any gene: 0. The CDR3 spans 13 residues. Germline CDR1 and CDR2: MDHEN and SYDVKM. DNA of the CDR3: TGTGCCAGCAGGACAGGGGGCAACTATGGCTACACCTTC. This codes for CASRTGGNYGYTF.

This clonotype has at least ten counts. J is TRBJ2-7 and V is TRBV6-2 or TRBV6-3; 11 nucleotides agree with TRBD2. The CDR3 runs 17 residues. V lost 5 bases to trimming and J lost 2 bases; unmatched junction nucleotides: 11. Germline V gene lookup returns CDR1 MNHEY and CDR2 SVGEGT. This CDR3 reads CASSARTRLAGTYEQYF. Written as DNA, the CDR3 is TGTGCCAGCAGTGCCCGAACGCGACTAGCGGGAACCTACGAGCAGTACTTC.

The rearrangement joins TRBV20-1 to TRBJ2-7; 11 nucleotides line up with TRBD1. Germline V gene lookup returns CDR1 DFQATT and CDR2 SNEGSKA (reference sequence). The V and J ends lost 0 bases and 3 bases, in that order; junction bases with no gene match: 4. The CDR3 sequence is 15 residues long. CDR3 nucleotides: TGCAGTGCTAGAGATCTTGGGACAGGGGGCTACGAGCAGTACTTC. It codes for CSARDLGTGGYEQYF.

The table lists this clonotype with many counts. The chain couples TRBV28 to TRBJ2-1; 8 bases fit TRBD2. CDR1 MDHEN and CDR2 SYDVKM come from the germline V gene. CDR3 length: 18 residues. The trim removed 4 bases at V and 4 bases at J, leaving 15 bases unmatched. The CDR3 DNA reads TGTGCCAGCAGTTATTCTCCGGGACTAGGGGGTTTTTACAATGAGCAGTTCTTC. Translating it yields CASSYSPGLGGFYNEQFF.

The chain links TRBV20-1 to TRBJ2-3; D not certain. CDR3 length equals 11 residues. Germline CDR1 reads DFQATT; CDR2 reads SNEGSKA (reference sequence). V lost 6 bases and J lost 4, with 8 bases in between. CDR3 DNA sequence: TGCAGTGCAATCCACCCAGATACGCAGTATTTT. Translating gives CSAIHPDTQYF.

This clonotype appeared a few times. The chain is built from TRBV12-3 or TRBV12-4 and TRBJ2-7; D perhaps matches TRBD1 (6 bases). The V end was cut by 6 bases, the J end by 4 bases, with 13 bases between. CDR3 length equals 13 residues. CDR3 protein: CASRSGDPYEQYF. Here the CDR3 DNA reads TGTGCCAGCAGGTCAGGGGACCCTTACGAGCAGTACTTC.

The J gene is TRBJ2-7, the V gene TRBV7-9, with 8 positions matching TRBD1. Per the germline V gene, CDR1 is SEHNR and CDR2 is FQNEAQ (reference sequence). The V gene end was trimmed by 5 bases and the J gene end by 3 bases; junction bases not matched to a gene: 6. This CDR3 spans 14 amino acids. The CDR3 reads CASSPAGQGYEQYF. CDR3 nucleotide sequence: TGTGCCAGCAGCCCAGCCGGACAGGGCTACGAGCAGTACTTC. The whole variable domain, remainder taken from reference TRBV7-9 and TRBJ2-7, is DTGVSQNPRHKITKRGQNVTFRCDPISEHNRLYWYRQTLGQGPEFLTYFQNEAQLEKSRLLSDRFSAERPKGSFSTLEIQRTEQGDSAMYLCASSPAGQGYEQYFGPGTRLTVT.

A few counts support this clonotype. The V gene is TRBV5-1, the J gene TRBJ1-1; D is perhaps TRBD1 (5 bases). Germline V gene sequence: CDR1 SGHRS, CDR2 YFSETQ. Trimming removed 4 bases at V and 6 bases at J, with 13 bases between. The CDR3 totals 13 residues. CDR3 region: CASSLGQIAEAFF. CDR3 coding DNA: TGCGCCAGCAGCCTTGGACAAATCGCTGAAGCTTTCTTT. Variable domain in full (rest from reference TRBV5-1 and TRBJ1-1): KAGVTQTPRYLIKTRGQQVTLSCSPISGHRSVSWYQQTPGQGLQFLFEYFSETQRNKGNFPGRFSGRQFSNSRSEMNVSTLELGDSALYLCASSLGQIAEAFFGQGTRLTVV.

This chain uses TRBV6-5 with TRBJ1-4; D is possibly TRBD1 (5 bases). Trimming took off 5 bases at V and 4 bases at J, with 11 bases between the two ends. The germline V gene encodes CDR1 MNHEY and CDR2 SVGAGI. The CDR3 extends over 14 amino acids. CDR3 loop: CASSTGRINEKLFF. In DNA form, the CDR3 reads TGTGCCAGCAGTACGGGGCGGATTAATGAAAAACTGTTTTTT.

In the case of this clonotype: A much bigger clone sits one base away, suggesting this may be a read error. V usage is TRBV7-6 and J usage is TRBJ1-1; 7 bases are a match to TRBD1. This CDR3 is built from 18 residues. Germline V gene data show CDR1 as SGHVS and CDR2 as FNYEAQ. With V trimmed by 4 bases and J by 0 bases, 14 bases remained unmatched. CDR3: CASSSGTVIGLMNTEAFF. In nucleotides, the CDR3 is TGTGCCAGCAGCTCCGGGACAGTGATTGGGCTCATGAACACTGAAGCTTTCTTT.

This clonotype was detected a few times. The rearrangement uses TRBV7-9 and TRBJ2-3; no clear D. Looked up from germline, CDR1 is SEHNR and CDR2 is FQNEAQ (reference sequence). CDR3 size: 16 residues. Trimming took 4 bases from V and 0 from J, leaving 14 bases between them. CDR3 protein: CASSSYTQGSTDTQYF. In nucleotides, the CDR3 is TGTGCCAGCAGCTCCTATACCCAAGGGAGCACAGATACGCAGTATTTT.